The 16 T cell receptor beta chains below all came from one sample that was sequenced in a study of early T cells in non-severe SARS-CoV-2 infection. MiXCR was run by TCRdb on the 5' RACE reads, yielding one entry per CDR3 protein. Of 69,000 or so distinct CDR3 sequences in the sample, about 13% were seen once. The sample consisted of whole blood. The receptors here all came from an adult who was a healthcare worker with PCR-confirmed SARS-CoV-2 infection or an uninfected control (not recorded which).

There are many counts of this clonotype. The chain recombines TRBV7-9 with TRBJ2-7, with 11 positions matching TRBD2. With V trimmed by 6 bases and J by 2 bases, 0 bases remained unmatched. This CDR3 spans 13 amino acids. Germline values: CDR1 SEHNR, CDR2 FQNEAQ (reference sequence). This chain's CDR3 is CASRTSGTYEQYF. The CDR3 bases are TGTGCCAGCAGGACTAGCGGGACCTACGAGCAGTACTTC.

This clonotype was detected a few times. This rearrangement joins TRBV20-1 to TRBJ2-5; D remains unclear. Per germline, CDR1 DFQATT and CDR2 SNEGSKA (reference sequence). The CDR3 extends over 11 amino acids. Trimming cost V 6 bases and J 4 bases, with 9 bases left between them. The CDR3 sequence: CSASGGETQYF. The CDR3 coding sequence is TGCAGTGCCTCAGGCGGAGAGACCCAGTACTTC.

This clonotype was seen a handful of times. V gene TRBV6-5 combines with J gene TRBJ2-2; D perhaps matches TRBD1 (5 bases). CDR3 length: 16 amino acids. The V end was cut by 2 bases, the J end by 4 bases, with 14 bases between. Per the germline V gene, CDR1 is MNHEY and CDR2 is SVGAGI. The CDR3 nucleotides read TGTGCCAGCAGTTACGACAGTCGTCGTTCCACCGGGGAGCTGTTTTTT. Translated: CASSYDSRRSTGELFF.

The chain couples TRBV30 to TRBJ1-2; no firm D call. Germline values: CDR1 GTSNPN, CDR2 SVGIG (reference sequence). There are 13 residues in the CDR3. Trimming took 1 base from V and 8 from J, leaving 14 bases between them. The CDR3 DNA sequence: TGTGCCTGGAGTGGTTACGGTGGAAAAGGCTACACCTTC. It encodes CAWSGYGGKGYTF.

Only a few counts were recorded for this clonotype. V is TRBV12-3 or TRBV12-4 and J is TRBJ2-1; 9 positions match TRBD1. This CDR3 is 14 amino acids long. J lost 6 bases, V lost 6 bases, and 6 bases had no gene match. In nucleotides, the CDR3 is TGTGCCAGCAGACCCGGGACAGGGTTCAATGAGCAGTTCTTC. Its translation: CASRPGTGFNEQFF.

There are a few counts of this clonotype. This chain uses TRBV30 with TRBJ2-1; the match to TRBD2 covers 15 bases. In germline, CDR1 is GTSNPN, CDR2 SVGIG (reference sequence). The CDR3 runs to 15 residues. The V and J ends lost 8 bases and 1 base, in that order; junction bases with no gene match: 3. CDR3 amino acids: CARGLAGGSYNEQFF. Written as DNA, the CDR3 is TGTGCCCGAGGACTAGCGGGGGGGTCCTACAATGAGCAGTTCTTC.

The chain carries TRBV15 and TRBJ1-5; possibly TRBD1 for D (5 bases). Per germline, CDR1 LNHNV and CDR2 YYDKDF (reference sequence). V gave up 4 bases and J gave up 0 bases, with 13 bases separating them. This CDR3 region has 16 residues. CDR3 in amino acids: CATSKEGRISNQPQHF. DNA for the CDR3: TGTGCCACCAGCAAAGAGGGACGGATTAGCAATCAGCCCCAGCATTTT.

This clonotype was observed a few times. The V and J genes are TRBV29-1 and TRBJ2-2; maybe TRBD1 (6 bases). Trimming left V 1 base short and J 4 bases short, with 13 bases between. Looked up from germline, CDR1 is SQVTM and CDR2 is ANQGSEA. The CDR3 is 15 residues long. As DNA, the CDR3 is TGCAGCGTTGAAGGAACAGGGCCGGGCACCGGGGAGCTGTTTTTT. Translation gives CSVEGTGPGTGELFF.

The chain links TRBV11-2 to TRBJ2-2; 10 nucleotides line up with TRBD1. CDR1 and CDR2 from the germline V gene are SGHAT and FQNNGV. The CDR3 covers 15 residues. V shed 6 bases and J 4 bases; nucleotides not matched to a gene: 5. The CDR3 DNA reads TGTGCCAGCAGGCAGGGACAGGGGATCACCGGGGAGCTGTTTTTT. Its protein is CASRQGQGITGELFF.

CDR3 residues: CSVREGAEGKAFF. The CDR3 bases are TGCAGCGTTCGGGAGGGTGCAGAAGGGAAGGCTTTCTTT. The chain couples TRBV29-1 to TRBJ1-1; no clear D. This CDR3 is 13 amino acids long. The germline CDR1 and CDR2 sequences are SQVTM and ANQGSEA. The V end lost 5 bases, the J end lost 11 bases, and 21 bases lay between the germline ends. Supplemented by reference TRBV29-1 and TRBJ1-1, the full variable domain reads SAVISQKPSRDICQRGTSLTIQCQVDSQVTMMFWYRQQPGQSLTLIATANQGSEATYESGFVIDKFPISRPNLTFSTLTVSNMSPEDSSIYLCSVREGAEGKAFFGQGTRLTVV.

The chain carries TRBV5-1 and TRBJ2-2, with D tentatively TRBD1 (6 bases). The V end lost 1 base, the J end lost 2 bases, and 9 bases lay between the germline ends. The germline V gene has CDR1 SGHRS and CDR2 YFSETQ. The CDR3 loop spans 15 amino acids. The CDR3 reads CASSLRQANTGELFF. The DNA of the CDR3 is TGCGCCAGCAGCTTGAGACAGGCCAACACCGGGGAGCTGTTTTTT.

Ten or more counts support this clonotype. The chain is built from TRBV20-1 and TRBJ1-2; D remains unclear. V was cut by 3 bases and J by 8 bases, with 13 bases left in between. Germline V gives CDR1 DFQATT, CDR2 SNEGSKA (reference sequence). The CDR3 length is 12 residues. The CDR3 is CSASAGIDGYTF. The CDR3, as DNA: TGCAGTGCTAGTGCGGGAATTGACGGCTACACCTTC.

The rearrangement joins TRBV29-1 to TRBJ2-1; TRBD2 matches 14 bases. The CDR3 runs 17 residues. J lost 8 bases, V lost 3 bases, and 12 bases had no gene match. Germline CDR1 SQVTM, CDR2 ANQGSEA. This CDR3 reads CSVEGTSGRNPGHEQFF. The CDR3 nucleotides are TGCAGCGTTGAGGGGACTAGCGGGAGAAACCCTGGGCATGAGCAGTTCTTC.

This chain connects TRBV29-1 to TRBJ2-3; TRBD1 is a possible D gene (6 bases). CDR1 is SQVTM and CDR2 is ANQGSEA in the germline V gene. The CDR3 is made up of 12 amino acids. The ends were cut back, 6 bases at V and 8 bases at J, with 15 bases in the middle. CDR3 loop: CSVQSGEGTQYF. For the CDR3, the DNA is TGCAGCGTGCAATCAGGGGAAGGTACGCAGTATTTT.

With regard to this clonotype: A much larger clone differs by one base, so this may be a read error. CDR3 sequence reads: CVTSRDLGGRLSGNTIYF. CDR3 nucleotides: TGTGTCACCAGCAGAGATTTGGGTGGACGCCTCTCTGGAAACACCATATATTTT. The V gene is TRBV15, the J gene TRBJ1-3; D gene ambiguous. The CDR3 length is 18 residues. The germline CDR1 and CDR2 sequences are LNHNV and YYDKDF (reference sequence).

A few counts support this clonotype. V gene TRBV7-2 combines with J gene TRBJ2-7; D unclear. Trimming shortened V by 3 bases and J by 5 bases, and 17 bases separated the two germline ends. CDR3 length equals 15 residues. Germline CDR1 SGHTA, CDR2 FQGNSA. Here the CDR3 reads CASSFTTSFSDEQYF. CDR3 nucleotides: TGTGCCAGCAGCTTTACAACATCATTTTCGGACGAGCAGTACTTC.